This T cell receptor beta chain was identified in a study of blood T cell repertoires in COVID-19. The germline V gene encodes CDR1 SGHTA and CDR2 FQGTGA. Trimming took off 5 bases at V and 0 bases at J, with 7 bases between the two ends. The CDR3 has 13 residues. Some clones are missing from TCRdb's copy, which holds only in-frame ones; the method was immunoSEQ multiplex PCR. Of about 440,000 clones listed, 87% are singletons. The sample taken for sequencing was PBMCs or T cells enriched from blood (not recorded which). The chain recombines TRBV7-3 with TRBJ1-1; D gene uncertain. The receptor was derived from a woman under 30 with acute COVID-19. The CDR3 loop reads CASSQAMNTEAFF. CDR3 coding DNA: TGTGCCAGCAGCCAGGCGATGAACACTGAAGCTTTCTTT.